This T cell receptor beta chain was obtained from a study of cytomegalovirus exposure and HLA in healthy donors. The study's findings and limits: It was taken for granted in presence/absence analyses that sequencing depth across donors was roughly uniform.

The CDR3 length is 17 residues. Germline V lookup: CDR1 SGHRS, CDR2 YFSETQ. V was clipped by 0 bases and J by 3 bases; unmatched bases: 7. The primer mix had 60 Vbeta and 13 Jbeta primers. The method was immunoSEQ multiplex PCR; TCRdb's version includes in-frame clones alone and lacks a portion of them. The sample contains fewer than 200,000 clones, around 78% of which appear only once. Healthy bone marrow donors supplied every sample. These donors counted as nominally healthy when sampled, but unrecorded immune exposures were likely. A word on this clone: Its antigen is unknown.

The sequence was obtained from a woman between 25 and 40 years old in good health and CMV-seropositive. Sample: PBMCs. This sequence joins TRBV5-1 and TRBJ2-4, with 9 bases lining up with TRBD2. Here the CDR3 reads CASSLVFSGSGKNIQYF. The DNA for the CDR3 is TGCGCCAGCAGCTTGGTGTTTAGCGGGAGTGGCAAAAACATTCAGTACTTC. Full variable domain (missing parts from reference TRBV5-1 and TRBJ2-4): KAGVTQTPRYLIKTRGQQVTLSCSPISGHRSVSWYQQTPGQGLQFLFEYFSETQRNKGNFPGRFSGRQFSNSRSEMNVSTLELGDSALYLCASSLVFSGSGKNIQYFGAGTRLSVL.